This entry describes one T cell receptor (beta chain). This entry is derived from a study of blood T cell repertoires in COVID-19. Study at large: Acute-phase and convalescent COVID-19 samples originated in the United States, Italy and Spain. PBMCs, B-cell-depleted T cells, or T cells were the source of the cDNA or gDNA that made up the material.

Assay used: immunoSEQ multiplex PCR; TCRdb lists only in-frame clones, some missing. This table has about 170,000 clones, about 88% appearing once. Followed over time, Seattle patients had been enrolled while infection was active. The clonotype comes from a woman at least 80 years old with COVID-19, enrolled during active disease. The specimen was peripheral blood.

The CDR3: CASSLSSGRRTTGELFF. CDR3 sequence (DNA): TGTGCCAGCAGTCTTAGTAGCGGGAGACGGACCACCGGGGAGCTGTTTTTT. V gene TRBV3-1 (or the pseudogene TRBV3-2) combines with J gene TRBJ2-2; 9 bases map to TRBD2. Germline V lookup: CDR1 LGHDT, CDR2 YNNKEL (reference sequence). This CDR3 contains 17 residues. V lost 6 bases, J lost 4 bases, and 12 bases stayed unmatched.